This T cell receptor beta chain was identified during a study of cytotoxic CD8 clonotypes in ibrutinib-treated CLL. Germline V gene data show CDR1 as SGHTA and CDR2 as FQGNSA. The junction had 5 bases not matched to a gene; V was cut back by 0 bases and J by 2 bases. The CDR3 length is 16 residues. Clones were read by immunoSEQ multiplex PCR, and TCRdb kept only the in-frame ones, dropping some. The sample lists 75,000 to 80,000 clones; around four fifths were seen once. The sequence was obtained from a human donor with chronic lymphocytic leukemia. This sample comprised PBMCs, obtained after 24 months of ibrutinib treatment. The chain has TRBV7-2 and TRBJ2-7, with TRBD1 identical over 9 bases. In DNA, the CDR3 is TGTGCCAGCAGCTTAGCGCCTGGACAGGGGACCTACGAGCAGTACTTC. Translation: CASSLAPGQGTYEQYF.